The 15 T cell receptor beta chains listed next were all sequenced from one sample in a study of blood T cell repertoires in COVID-19. Measured with immunoSEQ multiplex PCR; TCRdb has only the in-frame clones, and not every one. The data hold some 200,000 clones, with around 83% observed a single time. The sequenced sample consisted of peripheral blood. The source is a middle-aged woman with acute or convalescent COVID-19.

As for this clone: A junction end diverges from the germline sequence, so it may reflect a read error. The J gene is TRBJ1-5, the V gene TRBV6-4; D uncertain. The CDR3 is made up of 13 amino acids. Germline V gene lookup returns CDR1 MRHNA and CDR2 SNTAGT. The CDR3 spells CACSPGGNQPQHF. For the CDR3, the DNA is TGTGCCTGCAGTCCTGGCGGTAATCAGCCCCAGCATTTT.

The chain combines TRBV5-6 with TRBJ1-3; D is perhaps TRBD1 (6 bases). The CDR3 contains 17 residues. V lost 4 bases, J lost 0 bases, and 17 bases lay in between. Germline CDR1 is SGHDT and CDR2 is YYEEEE. CDR3 protein: CASSRKTTGSSGNTIYF. In nucleotides, the CDR3 is TGTGCCAGCAGCCGGAAGACAACAGGGAGCTCTGGAAACACCATATATTTT.

This chain joins TRBV2 and TRBJ1-4; D is undetermined. V was clipped by 0 bases and J by 5 bases, with 10 bases between them. CDR3 length: 15 amino acids. Germline loops: CDR1 SNHLY, CDR2 FYNNEI. The CDR3 sequence: CASSEAQTSNEKLFF. CDR3 nucleotides: TGTGCCAGCAGTGAAGCCCAGACAAGCAATGAAAAACTGTTTTTT.

The table lists this clone with a few counts. The chain links TRBV5-1 to TRBJ1-3, with no clear D. Germline CDR1 is SGHRS and CDR2 is YFSETQ. Trimming shortened V by 0 bases and J by 4 bases, and 5 bases separated the two germline ends. This CDR3 is built from 13 residues. The CDR3 DNA reads TGCGCCAGCAGCTTGGACAGAGGAAACACCATATATTTT. Amino acid sequence: CASSLDRGNTIYF.

The CDR3, as DNA: TGTGCCAGCAGTGACAGAACATCCTACGAGCAGTACTTC. It codes for CASSDRTSYEQYF. This chain uses TRBV27 with TRBJ2-7; D perhaps matches TRBD1 (5 bases). Germline V gives CDR1 MNHEY, CDR2 SMNVEV (reference sequence). The CDR3 covers 13 residues. Between the trimmed V and J ends, which lost 5 bases and 1 base, there was a span of 9 bases.

The chain employs TRBV7-6 and TRBJ1-5, with no clear D. Germline V lookup: CDR1 SGHVS, CDR2 FNYEAQ. V was trimmed by 5 bases and J by 6 bases, leaving 14 bases between them. CDR3 length: 14 residues. For the CDR3, the DNA is TGTGCCAGCAGCCTACACGGAACTAGTCAGCCCCAGCATTTT. Amino acid sequence: CASSLHGTSQPQHF.

The rearrangement uses TRBV19 and TRBJ1-5; possible D gene TRBD1, 6 bases. Germline loops: CDR1 LNHDA, CDR2 SQIVND (reference sequence). This CDR3 contains 20 residues. Trimming removed 0 bases from V and 0 bases from J, with 21 bases in between. CDR3 nucleotide sequence: TGTGCCAGTAGTATAGATGGGGGCCGAGATGTGGCCTATAGCAATCAGCCCCAGCATTTT. This translates into CASSIDGGRDVAYSNQPQHF. The full variable domain, completed using reference TRBV19 and TRBJ1-5, is DGGITQSPKYLFRKEGQNVTLSCEQNLNHDAMYWYRQDPGQGLRLIYYSQIVNDFQKGDIAEGYSVSREKKESFPLTVTSAQKNPTAFYLCASSIDGGRDVAYSNQPQHFGDGTRLSIL.

This clone was detected a few times. The chain employs TRBV29-1 and TRBJ2-2; D call uncertain. V was trimmed by 8 bases and J by 5 bases, leaving 12 bases between them. The CDR3 has 12 residues. Germline V CDR1 and CDR2: SQVTM, ANQGSEA. The CDR3 bases are TGCAGCTCATCCTCAGGAACCGGGGAGCTGTTTTTT. Its translation is CSSSSGTGELFF.

The chain combines TRBV24-1 with TRBJ2-7; 8 bases align to TRBD2. The length of the CDR3 is 12 residues. Trimming removed 4 bases from V and 6 bases from J; junction bases left unmatched: 1. Germline-derived CDR1 and CDR2 are KGHDR and SFDVKD. The CDR3 DNA reads TGTGCCACCAGTGACGGGGGGGCCGAGCAGTACTTC. Its translation is CATSDGGAEQYF.

This clone was observed once. The rearrangement joins TRBV10-3 to TRBJ2-2; 7 bases are shared with TRBD1. This CDR3 is built from 15 residues. V dropped 3 bases and J dropped 5; count of bases not matched to a gene: 6. From germline, CDR1 is ENHRY and CDR2 SYGVKD. The CDR3 DNA sequence: TGTGCCATCAGTGAAACCACAGGGGTTACCGGGGAGCTGTTTTTT. Translating it yields CAISETTGVTGELFF.

The gene calls are TRBV19 and TRBJ1-2; D might be TRBD1 (6 bases). This CDR3 region has 12 residues. The germline V gene encodes CDR1 LNHDA and CDR2 SQIVND (reference sequence). The V end lost 4 bases, the J end lost 9 bases, and 12 bases lay between the germline ends. CDR3 loop: CASSTHRDRYTF. The CDR3 DNA is TGTGCCAGTAGTACCCACAGGGACCGCTACACCTTC.

This chain uses TRBV27 with TRBJ2-3; 9 positions agree with TRBD2. CDR1 is MNHEY and CDR2 is SMNVEV in the germline V gene (reference sequence). The CDR3 totals 16 residues. J gave up 4 bases and V 6 bases, and 11 bases lay outside the gene matches. For the CDR3, the DNA is TGTGCCAGCAGCCCAGATAGCGGGAGTTCGCCAGATACGCAGTATTTT. This translates into CASSPDSGSSPDTQYF.

This clone was found a few times. V usage is TRBV18 and J usage is TRBJ2-1, with TRBD2 matching over 7 bases. After removal of 3 bases from V and 7 bases from J, the junction contained 3 bases not matched to a gene. The CDR3 is 13 amino acids. Germline V CDR1 and CDR2: KGHSH, LQKENI. The CDR3 loop reads CASSPRRENEQFF. The CDR3 DNA follows: TGTGCCAGCTCACCGAGGCGGGAGAATGAGCAGTTCTTC.

V usage is TRBV6-5 and J usage is TRBJ2-7; TRBD2 is a possible D gene (5 bases). V was cut by 5 bases and J by 2 bases, with 16 bases left in between. This CDR3 region has 15 residues. Germline CDR1 is MNHEY and CDR2 is SVGAGI. The CDR3 DNA reads TGTGCCAGCAGTCCCGACCCAAGCGGCGCCTACGAGCAGTACTTC. Amino acid sequence: CASSPDPSGAYEQYF.

J is TRBJ1-2 and V is TRBV19; tentatively, D is TRBD1 (5 bases). This CDR3 has 14 residues. The V gene lost 7 bases and the J gene lost 3 bases, with 15 bases spanning the gap. The germline V gene has CDR1 LNHDA and CDR2 SQIVND (reference sequence). The CDR3 sequence is CASTPWRDDYGYTF. The CDR3 nucleotides read TGTGCCAGTACCCCTTGGAGGGACGACTATGGCTACACCTTC.